This TCR beta chain was found in a study of blood T cell repertoires in COVID-19. Across the study: Acute and convalescent COVID-19 samples came from the United States, Italy and Spain. Nucleic acid was either cDNA or gDNA, and it came from T cells, B-cell-depleted T cells, or PBMCs.

Original analysis: Counts of nucleated cells, estimated from reference gene primer amplification, were obtained. TCRdb's copy holds only in-frame clones and misses some; the assay was immunoSEQ multiplex PCR. For V, J and clone size, that table is used; D and trimming come from the DNA. This sample has roughly 290,000 clones, with approximately 90% found just once. Sequenced material: peripheral blood. This receptor was obtained from a man aged 25 to 40 with acute or convalescent COVID-19.

CDR3 nucleotide sequence: TGCGCCAGCAGCCACGGACTAGCGGGGGGCTCCTACAATGAGCAGTTCTTC. The encoded protein is CASSHGLAGGSYNEQFF. V and J are TRBV5-1 and TRBJ2-1; TRBD2 matches 14 bases. V shed 4 bases, J shed 0 bases, and the junction held 3 bases outside the gene matches. The CDR3 consists of 17 residues. Germline values: CDR1 SGHRS, CDR2 YFSETQ.